The source of this TCR beta chain is a study of early T cells in non-severe SARS-CoV-2 infection. This clonotype was observed many times. Each cDNA molecule carried a unique molecular identifier. TCRdb reprocessed the 5' RACE reads with MiXCR, giving one entry per CDR3 protein. The sample has tens of thousands of distinct CDR3 sequences, approximately 5.6% seen once; the top ten hold 3.5% to 4%. The CDR3 is 14 amino acids. The V end was cut by 5 bases, the J end by 4 bases, with 13 bases between. CDR1 MNHEY and CDR2 SVGAGI come from the germline V gene. Sequenced input: whole blood. The V call is TRBV6-5, the J call TRBJ2-3; D is perhaps TRBD2 (6 bases). This TCR came from an adult who was a healthcare worker with PCR-confirmed SARS-CoV-2 infection or an uninfected control (not recorded which). The CDR3, as DNA: TGTGCCAGCAGTGCGGGATTCAGGTCAGATACGCAGTATTTT. Residues: CASSAGFRSDTQYF.